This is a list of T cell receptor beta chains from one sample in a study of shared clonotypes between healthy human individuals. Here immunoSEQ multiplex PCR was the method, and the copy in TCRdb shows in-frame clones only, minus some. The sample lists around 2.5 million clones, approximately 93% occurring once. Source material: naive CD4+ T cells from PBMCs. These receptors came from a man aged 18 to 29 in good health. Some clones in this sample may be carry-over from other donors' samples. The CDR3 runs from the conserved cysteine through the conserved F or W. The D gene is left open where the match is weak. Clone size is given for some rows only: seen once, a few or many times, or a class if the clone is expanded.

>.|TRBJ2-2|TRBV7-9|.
CASSLVVPGELFF
TGTGCCAGCAGCTTAGTAGTTCCCGGGGAGCTGTTTTTT
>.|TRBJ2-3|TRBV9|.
CASGGWPSGDTQYF
TGTGCCAGCGGGGGATGGCCCTCCGGGGATACGCAGTATTTT
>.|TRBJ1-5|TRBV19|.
CASSILRDGNQPQHF
TGTGCCAGTAGTATACTCCGGGACGGCAATCAGCCCCAGCATTTT
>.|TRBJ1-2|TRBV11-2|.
CASSLDRPGFYGYTF
TGTGCCAGCAGCTTAGATCGTCCAGGGTTCTATGGCTACACCTTC
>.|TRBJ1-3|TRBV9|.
CASTDGDGNTIYF
TGTGCCAGCACGGACGGGGACGGAAACACCATATATTTT
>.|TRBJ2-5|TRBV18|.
CASSPGWAGQETQYF
TGTGCCAGCTCACCGGGGTGGGCGGGGCAAGAGACCCAGTACTTC
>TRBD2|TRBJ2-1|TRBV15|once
CATSRPGASGSQNEQFF
TGTGCCACCAGCAGACCGGGAGCTAGCGGGAGTCAAAATGAGCAGTTCTTC
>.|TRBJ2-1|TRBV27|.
CASSLKTGTYNEQFF
TGTGCCAGCAGTTTAAAGACTGGGACCTACAATGAGCAGTTCTTC
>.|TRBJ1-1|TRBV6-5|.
CASIRAGMINEAFF
TGTGCCAGCATCAGAGCCGGGATGATCAATGAAGCTTTCTTT
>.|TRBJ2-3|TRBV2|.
CASRLALSDTQYF
TGTGCCAGCAGGCTAGCTCTTTCAGATACGCAGTATTTT
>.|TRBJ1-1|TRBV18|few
CASSPPSQQNTEAFF
TGTGCCAGCTCACCACCGTCGCAGCAGAACACTGAAGCTTTCTTT
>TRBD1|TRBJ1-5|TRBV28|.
CASTRQGAANQPQHF
TGTGCCAGTACCCGACAGGGGGCAGCTAATCAGCCCCAGCATTTT
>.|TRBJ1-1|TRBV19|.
CASSIWRDDTEAFF
TGTGCCAGTAGTATATGGCGGGACGACACTGAAGCTTTCTTT
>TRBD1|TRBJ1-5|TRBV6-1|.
CASSEYRGGNQPQHF
TGTGCCAGCAGTGAATACAGGGGGGGAAATCAGCCCCAGCATTTT
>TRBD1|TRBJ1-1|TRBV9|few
CASSVAPGGTEAFF
TGTGCCAGCAGCGTGGCACCAGGGGGCACTGAAGCTTTCTTT
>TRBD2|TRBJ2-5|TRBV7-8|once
CASSPTRTSGRAGETQYF
TGTGCCAGCAGCCCCACCAGGACTAGCGGGAGGGCCGGGGAGACCCAGTACTTC
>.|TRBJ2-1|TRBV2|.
CASSVARSSYNEQFF
TGTGCCAGCAGTGTGGCCAGGAGCTCCTACAATGAGCAGTTCTTC
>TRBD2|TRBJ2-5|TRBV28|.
CASSSSGGGRKTQYF
TGTGCCAGCAGTTCCTCCGGCGGGGGGAGGAAGACCCAGTACTTC
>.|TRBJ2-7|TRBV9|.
CASSVGQNYEQYF
TGTGCCAGCAGCGTAGGCCAGAACTACGAGCAGTACTTC
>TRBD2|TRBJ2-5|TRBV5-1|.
CASSLFSSGRMSWYQETQYF
TGCGCCAGCAGCTTGTTTTCCAGCGGGAGAATGAGTTGGTACCAAGAGACCCAGTACTTC
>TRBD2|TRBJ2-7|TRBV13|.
CASSLLLSGDYEQYF
TGTGCCAGCAGCTTGTTGCTTAGCGGGGACTACGAGCAGTACTTC
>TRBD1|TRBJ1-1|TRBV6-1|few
CASSEGTGTEAFF
TGTGCCAGCAGTGAGGGGACAGGCACTGAAGCTTTCTTT
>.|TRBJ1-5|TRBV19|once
CASSSPSTQPQHF
TGTGCCAGTAGTAGTCCCTCCACGCAGCCCCAGCATTTT
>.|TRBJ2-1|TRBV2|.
CASTLTVNNEQFF
TGTGCCAGCACGCTGACAGTAAACAATGAGCAGTTCTTC
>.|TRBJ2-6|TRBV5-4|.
CASSFGSSGANVLTF
TGTGCCAGCAGCTTTGGAAGCTCTGGGGCCAACGTCCTGACTTTC
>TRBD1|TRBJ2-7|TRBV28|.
CASSPNRGNPYEQYF
TGTGCCAGCAGCCCGAACAGGGGGAATCCCTACGAGCAGTACTTC
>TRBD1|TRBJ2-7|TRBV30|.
CAWSGDRGLNEQYF
TGTGCCTGGAGTGGGGACAGGGGGCTGAACGAGCAGTACTTC
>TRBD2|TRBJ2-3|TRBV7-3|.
CASSLNPGTTYTDTQYF
TGTGCCAGCAGCTTAAACCCCGGGACTACCTACACAGATACGCAGTATTTT
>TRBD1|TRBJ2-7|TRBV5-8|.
CASSLGTGAYEQYF
TGTGCCAGCAGCTTGGGGACAGGGGCATACGAGCAGTACTTC
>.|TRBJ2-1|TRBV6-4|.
CASISFGTQDNEQFF
TGTGCCAGCATCTCCTTTGGGACACAGGACAATGAGCAGTTCTTC
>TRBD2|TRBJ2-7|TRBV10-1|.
CASSEPGLAENSYEQYF
TGCGCCAGCAGTGAGCCGGGACTAGCCGAAAACTCCTACGAGCAGTACTTC
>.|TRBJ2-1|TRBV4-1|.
CASSQPLTLRPGEVF
TGCGCCAGCAGCCAACCCCTTACTTTGCGTCCAGGGGAAGTCTTC
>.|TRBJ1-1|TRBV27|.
CASSNNRNTEAFF
TGTGCCAGCAGTAACAACAGGAACACTGAAGCTTTCTTT
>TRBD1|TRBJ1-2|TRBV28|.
CASSLNKLGQGRGYTF
TGTGCCAGCAGTTTGAACAAACTCGGACAGGGTCGTGGCTACACCTTC
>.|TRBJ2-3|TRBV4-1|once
CASSRPTDTQYF
TGCGCCAGCAGCCGACCCACAGATACGCAGTATTTT
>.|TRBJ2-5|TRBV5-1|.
CASSPRDDGRGTQYF
TGCGCCAGCAGTCCCCGGGACGATGGCAGGGGGACCCAGTACTTC
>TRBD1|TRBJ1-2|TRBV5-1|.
CASSLGGTANYGYTF
TGCGCCAGCAGCTTGGGGGGGACAGCAAACTATGGCTACACCTTC
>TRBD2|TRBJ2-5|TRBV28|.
CASSLGLAGGPQGETQYF
TGTGCCAGCAGTTTGGGACTAGCGGGAGGGCCTCAGGGAGAGACCCAGTACTTC
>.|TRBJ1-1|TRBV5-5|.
CASSTGQNTEAFF
TGTGCCAGCAGCACGGGACAGAACACTGAAGCTTTCTTT
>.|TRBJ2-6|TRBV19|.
CASRFSGANVLTF
TGTGCCAGTCGATTCTCTGGGGCCAACGTCCTGACTTTC
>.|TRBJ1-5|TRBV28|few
CASSLSTRYSNQPQHF
TGTGCCAGCAGTTTATCGACGCGCTATAGCAATCAGCCCCAGCATTTT
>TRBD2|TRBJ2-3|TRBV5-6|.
CASSLGTSGSLTDTQYF
TGTGCCAGCAGCCTGGGAACCAGCGGGAGCCTCACAGATACGCAGTATTTT
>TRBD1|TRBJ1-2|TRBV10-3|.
CAIRRTGRDYGYTF
TGTGCCATCAGGAGGACAGGGCGCGACTATGGCTACACCTTC
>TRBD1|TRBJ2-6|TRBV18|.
CASSPGTGRTGANVLTF
TGTGCCAGCTCACCAGGGACAGGGCGAACGGGGGCCAACGTCCTGACTTTC
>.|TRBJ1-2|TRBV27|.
CASSLAGAPNYGYTF
TGTGCCAGCAGTTTAGCTGGGGCCCCTAACTATGGCTACACCTTC
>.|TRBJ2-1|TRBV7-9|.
CASSLELTANEQFF
TGTGCCAGCAGCTTAGAGCTGACGGCCAATGAGCAGTTCTTC
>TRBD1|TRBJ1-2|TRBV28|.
CASSFLGTGVGYTF
TGTGCCAGCAGTTTTCTCGGGACAGGGGTAGGCTACACCTTC
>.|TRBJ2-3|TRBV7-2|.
CASSLVYWDSDTDTQYF
TGTGCCAGCAGCTTAGTTTACTGGGACTCCGACACGGATACGCAGTATTTT
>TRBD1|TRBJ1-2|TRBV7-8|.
CASSSQGTANYGYTF
TGTGCCAGCAGCTCCCAAGGGACAGCAAACTATGGCTACACCTTC
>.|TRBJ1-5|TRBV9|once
CASSAGVSNQPQHF
TGTGCCAGCAGTGCAGGGGTGAGCAATCAGCCCCAGCATTTT
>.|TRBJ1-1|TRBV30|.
CAWSVDGAEAFF
TGTGCCTGGAGTGTAGACGGGGCTGAAGCTTTCTTT
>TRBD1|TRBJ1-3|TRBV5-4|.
CASSPWSGGLSGNTIYF
TGTGCCAGCAGCCCGTGGTCAGGGGGGCTCTCTGGAAACACCATATATTTT
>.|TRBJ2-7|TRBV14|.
CASSQMVPGRAYEQYF
TGTGCCAGCAGCCAAATGGTCCCAGGCCGAGCCTACGAGCAGTACTTC
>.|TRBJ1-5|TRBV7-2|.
CASSLGQGDQPQHF
TGTGCCAGCAGCTTAGGCCAAGGCGATCAGCCCCAGCATTTT
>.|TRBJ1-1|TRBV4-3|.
CASSQERGEAFF
TGCGCCAGCAGCCAAGAGCGGGGTGAAGCTTTCTTT